The 25 T cell receptor beta chains listed next were all sequenced from one sample in a study of early T cells in non-severe SARS-CoV-2 infection (dated by TCRdb to 2020 to 2023). Library creation used 5' RACE. Sequenced on a NextSeq 500. Starting from the raw public reads, TCRdb applied fastp trimming at Q25, assembled clones with MiXCR and retained in-frame beta chains. One record per CDR3 amino acid sequence lists the most common genes and DNA. The sample table holds some 83,000 distinct CDR3 sequences, of which about 10% were seen once. The ten largest clones take up around 8% of the sample. The source was whole blood, collected at baseline. Source of these receptors: an adult who was a healthcare worker with PCR-confirmed SARS-CoV-2 infection or an uninfected control (not recorded which).

In this sample, this clonotype turned up many times. The chain carries TRBV10-3 and TRBJ1-6, with a possible D match to TRBD1 (6 bases). The CDR3 runs to 15 residues. With 2 bases removed from V and 7 bases from J, the gap between germline ends came to 12 bases. Germline V gives CDR1 ENHRY, CDR2 SYGVKD. The CDR3 DNA sequence: TGTGCCATCAGTGAGGGGAAGGGGGAAAATTCACCCCTCCACTTT. This codes for CAISEGKGENSPLHF.

J is TRBJ2-1 and V is TRBV27; D is perhaps TRBD2 (5 bases). Looked up from germline, CDR1 is MNHEY and CDR2 is SMNVEV (reference sequence). Trimming cost V 4 bases and J 7 bases, with 17 bases left between them. The CDR3 covers 15 residues. CDR3 region: CASSSGLPVGNEQFF. CDR3 in DNA: TGTGCCAGCAGTTCCGGACTTCCCGTAGGGAATGAGCAGTTCTTC.

This clonotype has just a few counts. The rearrangement uses TRBV5-1 and TRBJ1-4; D call uncertain. Germline-derived CDR1 and CDR2 are SGHRS and YFSETQ. The CDR3 consists of 14 residues. Trimming cost V 4 bases and J 4 bases, with 11 bases left between them. CDR3 region: CASSTSTGNEKLFF. DNA for the CDR3: TGCGCCAGCAGCACCTCGACCGGTAATGAAAAACTGTTTTTT.

This clonotype has ten or more counts. CDR3 coding DNA: TGTGCCAGCTCACCTCCGGGACTAGCGGGAGGGCCAGGTGAGCAGTTCTTC. This encodes CASSPPGLAGGPGEQFF. The chain couples TRBV18 to TRBJ2-1, with TRBD2 identical over 16 bases. J was trimmed by 9 bases and V by 3 bases; bases with no gene match: 8. CDR3 length: 17 amino acids. Germline V CDR1 and CDR2: KGHSH, LQKENI.

The genes are TRBV20-1 and TRBJ2-1; D ambiguous. There are 14 residues in the CDR3. CDR1 is DFQATT, CDR2 SNEGSKA, per germline (reference sequence). Trimming cost V 2 bases and J 3 bases, with 11 bases left between them. The CDR3 reads CSARSLNLYNEQFF. The DNA of the CDR3 is TGCAGTGCTAGAAGCTTGAACCTCTACAATGAGCAGTTCTTC.

This clonotype has only a few counts. This sequence joins TRBV28 and TRBJ2-3, with 14 nucleotides matching TRBD2. CDR1 and CDR2 from the germline V gene are MDHEN and SYDVKM. This CDR3 has 17 amino acids. V was pared by 4 bases and J by 5 bases, with 8 bases of the junction left unmatched. CDR3 loop: CASSSPGLAGEGDTQYF. CDR3 sequence (DNA): TGTGCCAGCAGTTCCCCGGGACTAGCGGGAGAGGGAGATACGCAGTATTTT.

In this sample, this clonotype turned up many times. The chain joins TRBV7-2 to TRBJ2-7; 8 bases align to TRBD2. The CDR3 contains 15 residues. The germline gives CDR1 SGHTA, CDR2 FQGNSA. Germline trimming cut 5 bases from V and 9 bases from J; bases unmatched to any gene: 15. The CDR3: CASSPGGGHYYAQYF. The CDR3 nucleotides are TGTGCCAGCAGCCCGGGGGGGGGGCACTATTATGCGCAGTACTTC.

This clonotype was detected many times. The V gene is TRBV5-5, the J gene TRBJ2-7; 8 bases fit TRBD2. Germline assignment: CDR1 SGHKS and CDR2 YYEKEE (reference sequence). The CDR3 totals 18 residues. V lost 0 bases, J lost 4 bases, and 15 bases stayed unmatched. In DNA form, the CDR3 reads TGTGCCAGCAGCTTGGCCCCCTCGGGAGCGGGGGCCTGGTACGAGCAGTACTTC. Amino acids: CASSLAPSGAGAWYEQYF.

The chain couples TRBV11-2 to TRBJ2-1, with 8 bases lining up with TRBD2. This CDR3 has 17 residues. The germline V gene has CDR1 SGHAT and CDR2 FQNNGV. V was clipped by 3 bases and J by 5 bases; unmatched bases: 12. This CDR3 is CASSFQRTSPGDNEQFF. The DNA of the CDR3 is TGTGCCAGCAGCTTTCAAAGGACTAGCCCAGGGGACAATGAGCAGTTCTTC.

This clonotype was detected only a few times. The rearrangement joins TRBV3-1 to TRBJ2-2; D gene unclear. Germline CDR1 is LGHDT and CDR2 is YNNKEL (reference sequence). V was cut by 3 bases and J by 4 bases, with 9 bases left in between. The CDR3 runs to 14 residues. CDR3 DNA: TGTGCCAGCAGCCATCAAGCGCCCACCGGGGAGCTGTTTTTT. It yields the protein CASSHQAPTGELFF.

The chain has TRBV7-9 and TRBJ2-3; 8 nucleotides match TRBD1. CDR1 and CDR2 from the germline V gene are SEHNR and FQNEAQ (reference sequence). This CDR3 has 15 amino acids. J was trimmed by 5 bases and V by 5 bases; bases with no gene match: 9. CDR3: CASSPRQGRKDTQYF. The CDR3 DNA is TGTGCCAGCAGCCCCCGACAGGGGAGAAAAGATACGCAGTATTTT.

This clonotype was found many times. The rearrangement joins TRBV7-9 to TRBJ2-1; 8 nucleotides match TRBD1. The length of the CDR3 is 17 residues. V was clipped by 6 bases and J by 9 bases; unmatched bases: 19. Looked up from germline, CDR1 is SEHNR and CDR2 is FQNEAQ (reference sequence). CDR3 region: CASRSLSRGQAGGEQFF. As DNA, the CDR3 is TGTGCCAGCAGAAGCTTATCTCGGGGACAGGCAGGAGGTGAGCAGTTCTTC.

This clonotype was detected a few times. V usage is TRBV10-1 and J usage is TRBJ1-6, with D unclear. With 2 bases removed from V and 14 bases from J, the gap between germline ends came to 13 bases. The germline CDR1 and CDR2 sequences are WNHNN and SYGVQD (reference sequence). The CDR3 length is 13 residues. This CDR3 is CASSEESSQTLHF. In nucleotides, the CDR3 is TGCGCCAGCAGTGAGGAGAGTTCCCAGACCCTCCACTTT.

The J gene is TRBJ2-5, the V gene TRBV7-9, with 9 bases lining up with TRBD1. Germline V lookup: CDR1 SEHNR, CDR2 FQNEAQ (reference sequence). CDR3 size: 15 residues. V gave up 1 base and J gave up 5 bases; unmatched junction bases: 5. The CDR3 loop reads CASSLGDREKETQYF. The CDR3 DNA sequence: TGTGCCAGCAGCTTAGGGGACAGGGAGAAGGAGACCCAGTACTTC.

This clonotype was seen only a few times. The rearrangement joins TRBV20-1 to TRBJ2-1, with 7 bases matching TRBD2. Trimming took 6 bases from V and 6 from J; bases not matched to a gene: 5. CDR1 is DFQATT, CDR2 SNEGSKA, per germline (reference sequence). The CDR3 runs to 12 residues. This CDR3 reads CSALTSVNEQFF. The CDR3 region has the DNA TGCAGTGCCCTTACTAGCGTCAATGAGCAGTTCTTC.

The genes are TRBV11-2 and TRBJ2-5; a weak D match, TRBD2 (6 bases). V was cut by 5 bases and J by 7 bases, with 17 bases left in between. From germline, CDR1 is SGHAT and CDR2 FQNNGV. CDR3 size: 14 residues. Written as DNA, the CDR3 is TGTGCCAGCAGCCCCGGAGCCCCGCGGGGGACCCAGTACTTC. It specifies CASSPGAPRGTQYF.

This clonotype came up many times. This chain links TRBV10-3 with TRBJ2-7, with D possibly TRBD1 on 5 matching bases. Germline V CDR1 and CDR2: ENHRY, SYGVKD. The V end was cut by 4 bases, the J end by 5 bases, with 9 bases between. There are 12 residues in the CDR3. DNA for the CDR3: TGTGCCATCAGTGGGACAAAGAACGAGCAGTACTTC. Amino acids: CAISGTKNEQYF.

The chain has TRBV11-2 and TRBJ2-7; TRBD1 matches at 8 bases. The CDR3 sequence is 15 residues long. With V trimmed by 4 bases and J by 3 bases, 8 bases remained unmatched. The germline V gene encodes CDR1 SGHAT and CDR2 FQNNGV. CDR3 coding DNA: TGTGCCAGCAGCTCGCGGACAGGGCCCGGCTACGAGCAGTACTTC. Translating it yields CASSSRTGPGYEQYF.

V usage is TRBV5-1 and J usage is TRBJ1-3; D unresolved. Trimming removed 0 bases from V and 3 bases from J, with 13 bases in between. From germline, CDR1 is SGHRS and CDR2 YFSETQ. CDR3 size: 16 residues. The CDR3 here is CASSLAGAVRGNTIYF. The CDR3, as DNA: TGCGCCAGCAGCTTGGCGGGAGCTGTCCGTGGAAACACCATATATTTT.

The chain recombines TRBV9 with TRBJ2-7; unclear D gene. Germline lookup yields CDR1 SGDLS and CDR2 YYNGEE. The CDR3 covers 14 residues. Trimming removed 0 bases at V and 1 base at J, with 8 bases between. Here the CDR3 reads CASSVGSLSYEQYF. The DNA of the CDR3 is TGTGCCAGCAGCGTAGGCTCACTGTCCTACGAGCAGTACTTC.

This clonotype was detected only a few times. The chain recombines TRBV7-8 with TRBJ2-3; 8 nucleotides match TRBD2. The junction had 12 bases not matched to a gene; V was cut back by 4 bases and J by 6 bases. The CDR3 has 16 residues. Germline-derived CDR1 and CDR2 are SGHVS and FQNEAQ. The CDR3 DNA reads TGTGCCAGCAGCTCAGTACTAGCGGACGGCTGGGATACGCAGTATTTT. It translates to CASSSVLADGWDTQYF. The full variable domain, rest sourced from reference TRBV7-8 and TRBJ2-3, is GAGVSQSPRYKVAKRGQDVALRCDPISGHVSLFWYQQALGQGPEFLTYFQNEAQLDKSGLPSDRFFAERPEGSVSTLKIQRTQQEDSAVYLCASSSVLADGWDTQYFGPGTRLTVL.

This clonotype was observed many times. The CDR3 nucleotides are TGTGCCAGCAGTTCAAACGGGGCCCGAGCCTACGAGCAGTACTTC. Amino acids: CASSSNGARAYEQYF. V usage is TRBV6-6 and J usage is TRBJ2-7, with D possibly being TRBD1 or TRBD2 (5 bases each). The CDR3 is made up of 15 amino acids. The V end lost 4 bases, the J end lost 2 bases, and 15 bases lay between the germline ends. The germline gives CDR1 MNHNY, CDR2 SVGAGI (reference sequence).

This clonotype has only a few counts. The J gene is TRBJ1-5, the V gene TRBV11-2; D call uncertain. CDR1 SGHAT and CDR2 FQNNGV come from the germline V gene. Trimming left V 5 bases short and J 1 base short, with 6 bases between. The CDR3 runs to 13 residues. The CDR3 here is CASSTLSNQPQHF. CDR3 nucleotide sequence: TGTGCCAGCAGCACACTAAGCAATCAGCCCCAGCATTTT. The full variable domain, completed using reference TRBV11-2 and TRBJ1-5, is EAGVAQSPRYKIIEKRQSVAFWCNPISGHATLYWYQQILGQGPKLLIQFQNNGVVDDSQLPKDRFSAERLKGVDSTLKIQPAKLEDSAVYLCASSTLSNQPQHFGDGTRLSIL.

The genes are TRBV7-6 and TRBJ2-7; the match to TRBD1 covers 8 bases. Germline V lookup: CDR1 SGHVS, CDR2 FNYEAQ. Trimming cost V 5 bases and J 3 bases; bases outside gene matches: 12. The CDR3 sequence is 16 residues long. The CDR3 DNA follows: TGTGCCAGCAGCCCAGGAGCCGGGACAGGTGACTACGAGCAGTACTTC. Its protein is CASSPGAGTGDYEQYF.

This clonotype occurred many times. The J gene is TRBJ2-3, the V gene TRBV6-1; no firm D call. V dropped 3 bases and J dropped 4 bases, with 11 bases sitting between them. Germline CDR1 is MNHNS and CDR2 is SASEGT. CDR3 length: 14 residues. In DNA, the CDR3 is TGTGCCAGCAGTGACTACGGAAGGGCAGATACGCAGTATTTT. Translation: CASSDYGRADTQYF.